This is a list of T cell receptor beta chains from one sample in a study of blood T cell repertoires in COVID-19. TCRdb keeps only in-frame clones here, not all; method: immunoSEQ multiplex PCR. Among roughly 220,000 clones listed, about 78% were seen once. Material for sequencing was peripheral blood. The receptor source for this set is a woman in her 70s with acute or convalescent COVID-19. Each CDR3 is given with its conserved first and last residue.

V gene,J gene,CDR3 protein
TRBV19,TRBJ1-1,CASSTDSSLNTEAFF
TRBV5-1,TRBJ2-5,CASSSLAGIQETQYF
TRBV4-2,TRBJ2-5,CASSQDRRLAGENQETQYF
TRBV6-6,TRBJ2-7,CASSYGTGSLNYEQYF
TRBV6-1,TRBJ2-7,CASSEGVGTVSYEQYF
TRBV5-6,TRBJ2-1,CASSLRDRGSSSYNEQFF
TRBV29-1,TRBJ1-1,CSVEGGERAFF
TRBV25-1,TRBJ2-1,CASSEDWGFENEQFF
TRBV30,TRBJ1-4,CAWSLTGGNEKLFF
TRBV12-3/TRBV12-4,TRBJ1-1,CATSRGTEAFF
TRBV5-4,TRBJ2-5,CASSSGTSGSETQYF
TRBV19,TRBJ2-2,CASSIQVAGGHGELFF
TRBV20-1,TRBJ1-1,CQSGGNTEAFF
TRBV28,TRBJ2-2,CASSFRTGGVGELFF
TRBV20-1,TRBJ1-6,CSAGAASPLHF
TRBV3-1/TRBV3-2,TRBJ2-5,CASSDRRGGETQYF
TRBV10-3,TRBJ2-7,CATLLAGGPHEQYF
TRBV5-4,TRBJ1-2,CASSLGTTGVGYTF
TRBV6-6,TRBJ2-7,CASSPLTGTGVSYEQYF
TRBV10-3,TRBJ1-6,CAIRPGQGDSPLHF
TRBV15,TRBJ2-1,CATSIDTSGSPYNEQFF
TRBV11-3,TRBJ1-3,CASSVPGLPALARNTIYF
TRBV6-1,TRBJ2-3,CASSTPGLSTDTQYF
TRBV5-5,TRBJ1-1,CASSPWTGTTEAFF
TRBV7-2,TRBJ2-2,CASWGDPNTGELFF
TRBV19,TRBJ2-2,CASRVSDSSTGELFF
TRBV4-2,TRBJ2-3,CASSKRQDTDTQYF
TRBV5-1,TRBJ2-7,CASSLATSPYEQYF
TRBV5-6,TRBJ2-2,CASSLAGTAGELFF
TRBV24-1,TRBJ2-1,CATSDFDNYNEQFF
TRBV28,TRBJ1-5,CASSLGQGGQQPQHF
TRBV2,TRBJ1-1,CASSFTGRNTEAFF
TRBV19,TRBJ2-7,CASTMGLAGGYEQYF
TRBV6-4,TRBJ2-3,CASSDSASGRDTQYF
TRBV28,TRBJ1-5,CASSLTQVGVYSNQPQHF
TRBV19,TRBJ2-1,CASSMSGTGGLVSSYNEQFF
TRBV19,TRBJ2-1,CASSFSGAYNEQFF
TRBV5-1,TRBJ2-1,CASSAKLTSRGWDEQFF
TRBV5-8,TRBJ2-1,CASSARLAGGSDNEQFF
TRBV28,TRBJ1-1,CASSPPGFLGGTEAFF
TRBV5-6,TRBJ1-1,CASSLDFNKGVAFF
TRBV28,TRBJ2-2,CASSLPRGRGPNTGELFF
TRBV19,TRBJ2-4,CASGDILAKNIQYF
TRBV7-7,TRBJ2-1,CASSPGLAGGNEQFF
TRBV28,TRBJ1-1,CASSYQLGQLNTEAFF
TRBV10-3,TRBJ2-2,CAISLTGNTGELFF
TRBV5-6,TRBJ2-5,CASSLWEQETQYF
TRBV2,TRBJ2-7,CASRGGFSGTYEQYF
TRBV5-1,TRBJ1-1,CASSLAGGNLNTEAFF
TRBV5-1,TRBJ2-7,CASSSSGVYEQYF
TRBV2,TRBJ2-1,CASSERRLENEQFF
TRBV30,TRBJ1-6,CACQGDSPLHF
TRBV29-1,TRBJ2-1,CSVVPSGNEQFF
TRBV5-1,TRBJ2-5,CASSPRLAGRQETQYF